One TCR beta chain is described in this entry. The antigen is not known. Profiled with immunoSEQ multiplex PCR; TCRdb holds only in-frame clones, not every one. The table has under 25,000 clones, around four fifths seen once; the top ten hold around an eighth. The source of the sample is a study of CD4 T cells in relation to SARS-CoV-2 and coronaviruses. CD4+ T cells from unexposed donors were obtained before the COVID-19 pandemic (2011-2018). The cells were cultured for about 10 days before CD4+ T cells were isolated. Trimming removed 4 bases from V and 5 bases from J; junction bases left unmatched: 4. The CDR3 is 13 amino acids. Germline CDR1 SGHTA, CDR2 FQGNSA.

V gene TRBV7-2 combines with J gene TRBJ2-7; 8 bases align to TRBD1. Sequencing was performed on CD4+ T cells from PBMCs, cultured in vitro. This TCR was sampled from a human donor in good health. The CDR3 region is CASSSGQGNEQYF. The CDR3 coding sequence is TGTGCCAGCAGCTCCGGACAGGGCAACGAGCAGTACTTC.